This is a list of T cell receptor beta chains from one sample in a study of memory CD4+ T cells and cytomegalovirus serostatus. The assay was immunoSEQ multiplex PCR, and TCRdb's table has in-frame clones only and misses some. The sample records approximately 65,000 clones, about 74% being singletons. The sequencing input was memory CD4+ T cells from blood. These receptors were collected from an adult in good health and CMV-seronegative. Each CDR3 is given with its conserved first and last residue. The D gene is left open where the match is weak. The size field is filled for only some rows; it gives once, few, many or a size class.

>-|TRBJ1-2|13|-|TRBV7-9
TGTGCCAGCAGCTTAGGGGATGGCTATGGCTACACCTTC
CASSLGDGYGYTF
>-|TRBJ1-1|16|-|TRBV25-1
TGTGCCAGCAGTTCACAAAGGGGAGCCCCGAGCACTGAAGCTTTCTTT
CASSSQRGAPSTEAFF
>-|TRBJ1-5|12|-|TRBV2
TGTGCCAGCAGTGGGGTGGTTCAGCCCCAGCATTTT
CASSGVVQPQHF
>TRBD1|TRBJ2-6|15|once|TRBV2
TGTGCCAGCAGTGAGGCGGGACAGGGCTCCAACGTCCTGACTTTC
CASSEAGQGSNVLTF
>-|TRBJ1-2|14|-|TRBV28
TGTGCCAGCTCAGGCGGGGGTAGTAACTATGGCTACACCTTC
CASSGGGSNYGYTF
>TRBD2|TRBJ2-2|16|-|TRBV9
TGTGCCAGCAGCGTAGATCCGGGGGGGCCAACCGGGGAGCTGTTTTTT
CASSVDPGGPTGELFF
>-|TRBJ1-1|15|-|TRBV18
TGTGCCAGCTCACCGGAAAGGGTCTGGAACACTGAAGCTTTCTTT
CASSPERVWNTEAFF
>-|TRBJ2-5|14|-|TRBV5-1
TGCGCCAGCAGCTTGGGCACTTTCCAAGAGACCCAGTACTTC
CASSLGTFQETQYF
>-|TRBJ1-1|13|-|TRBV6-1
TGTGCCAGCAGTGTCGCTAGGAACACTGAAGCTTTCTTT
CASSVARNTEAFF
>-|TRBJ2-6|14|many|TRBV29-1
TGCAGCGTTCCGGACTACTCTGGGGCCAACGTCCTGACTTTC
CSVPDYSGANVLTF
>-|TRBJ2-3|14|-|TRBV18
TGTGCCAGCTCACCACCTCCCCTCGGAGATACGCAGTATTTT
CASSPPPLGDTQYF
>-|TRBJ1-1|16|-|TRBV6-5
TGTGCCAGCAGCTACTCATTTGGGCGGGCGAACACTGAAGCTTTCTTT
CASSYSFGRANTEAFF
>-|TRBJ1-5|11|medium-sized|TRBV20-1
TGCAGTGCTAGCTATCGGGGTACCCAGCATTTT
CSASYRGTQHF
>-|TRBJ2-5|14|few|TRBV27
TGTGCCAGCAGTTTAGGGGGGGGCGGAGAGACCCAGTACTTC
CASSLGGGGETQYF
>TRBD1|TRBJ1-1|14|-|TRBV10-3
TGTGCCATCAGCCTAGGGGACAGGAACACTGAAGCTTTCTTT
CAISLGDRNTEAFF
>TRBD1|TRBJ1-1|16|-|TRBV5-5
TGTGCCAGCAGCTGGATGACAGGGGACGGGTTATTGAGGGCTTTCTTT
CASSWMTGDGLLRAFF
>-|TRBJ1-2|12|-|TRBV18
TGTGCCAGCTCACCAAATAACTATGGCTACACCTTC
CASSPNNYGYTF
>-|TRBJ1-1|15|-|TRBV5-1
TGCGCCAGCAGCTTGACGAGGGGGATTAACACTGAAGCTTTCTTT
CASSLTRGINTEAFF
>TRBD1|TRBJ2-1|14|-|TRBV30
TGTGCCTGGAGTCCCCCGACAGGGGGAAATGGGCAGTTCTTC
CAWSPPTGGNGQFF
>TRBD1|TRBJ2-1|18|once|TRBV19
TGTGCCAGTGGAAGGGGACAGGGGTACCTTAGCTCCTACAATGAGCAGTTCTTC
CASGRGQGYLSSYNEQFF
>-|TRBJ1-3|14|few|TRBV6-5
TGTGCCAGCAGTTATGACGGTTCTGGAAACACCATATATTTT
CASSYDGSGNTIYF
>-|TRBJ1-2|12|-|TRBV30
TGTGCCTGGAGTGTACAGTCTTACGGCTACACCTTC
CAWSVQSYGYTF
>-|TRBJ1-5|14|few|TRBV19
TGTGCCAGTAGTTACCTGGCTCGAAATCAGCCCCAGCATTTT
CASSYLARNQPQHF
>-|TRBJ1-1|13|-|TRBV28
TGTGCCAGCAAGGGGGGGGAGGACACTGAAGCTTTCTTT
CASKGGEDTEAFF
>TRBD1|TRBJ2-1|15|-|TRBV10-1
TGCGCCAGCAGCATCGGACAGGGCGTTTTTGGTGAGCAGTTCTTC
CASSIGQGVFGEQFF
>TRBD1|TRBJ1-6|16|-|TRBV9
TGTGCCAGCAGCCTAGACTGGGACAGGGAAAATTCACCCCTCCACTTT
CASSLDWDRENSPLHF
>-|TRBJ1-5|13|-|TRBV5-1
TGCGCCAGCAGCTTGACGGTCAATCAGCCCCAGCATTTT
CASSLTVNQPQHF
>-|TRBJ1-2|11|-|TRBV30
TGTGCCTGGAGTGCCCTGCATGGCTACACCTTC
CAWSALHGYTF
>-|TRBJ2-3|13|-|TRBV29-1
TGCAGCGTTGAATGGCAGGGTGGAAGGACGCAGTATTTT
CSVEWQGGRTQYF
>TRBD1|TRBJ1-1|17|-|TRBV4-1
TGCGCCAGCAGCCAAGGACAGGGGCTGCCCGCGAACACTGAAGCTTTCTTT
CASSQGQGLPANTEAFF
>-|TRBJ2-5|15|-|TRBV10-3
TGTGCCATCAGCGAAGGTGGTAGCAATCAAGAGACCCAGTACTTC
CAISEGGSNQETQYF
>TRBD1|TRBJ2-2|17|-|TRBV4-3
TGCGCCAGCAGCCAGGGACAGGTTTCAACCGACACCGGGGAGCTGTTTTTT
CASSQGQVSTDTGELFF
>TRBD2|TRBJ2-1|16|-|TRBV4-2
TGTGCCAGCAGCCAAGGATGGACTAGCGGTTACAATGAGCAGTTCTTC
CASSQGWTSGYNEQFF
>TRBD1|TRBJ1-2|15|-|TRBV4-1
TGCGCCAGCAGCCAACAGGACAGGGGGTTCGGTGGCTACACCTTC
CASSQQDRGFGGYTF
>TRBD1|TRBJ1-1|14|few|TRBV6-4
TGTGCCAGCAGAGACCAGGACAGGGGCACTGAAGCTTTCTTT
CASRDQDRGTEAFF
>-|TRBJ2-5|16|-|TRBV4-1
TGCGCCAGCAGCCAGGAAATCCGCTTGGGTCGGGGGACCCAGTACTTC
CASSQEIRLGRGTQYF
>-|TRBJ1-6|14|-|TRBV30
TGTGCCTGGAGTACACCGACAGTCCCTTGGGCCCTCCACTTT
CAWSTPTVPWALHF
>-|TRBJ2-7|12|-|TRBV18
TGTGCCAGCTCACTAAACAGGGACGAGCAGTACTTC
CASSLNRDEQYF
>TRBD2|TRBJ2-2|16|once|TRBV5-6
TGTGCCAGCAGCTTGCTAGCGGGGGGCTCCACCGGGGAGCTGTTTTTT
CASSLLAGGSTGELFF
>TRBD1|TRBJ1-1|15|-|TRBV27
TGTGCCAGCAGGGGGGGACAGGGGGGGAACACTGAAGCTTTCTTT
CASRGGQGGNTEAFF
>-|TRBJ1-4|15|-|TRBV7-9
TGTGCCAGCAGCTTCCCGTCTACAACTAATGAAAAACTGTTTTTT
CASSFPSTTNEKLFF
>TRBD1|TRBJ1-1|14|-|TRBV2
TGTGCCAGCACCATGACAGGGGGGAACACTGAAGCTTTCTTT
CASTMTGGNTEAFF
>-|TRBJ2-3|15|-|TRBV30
TGTGCCTGGAGTGTGGGGACTTGGGAAACAGATACGCAGTATTTT
CAWSVGTWETDTQYF
>-|TRBJ2-5|17|-|TRBV7-9
TGTGCCAGCAGCTTATCAGACGTATCTTTGAGGCAAGAGACCCAGTACTTC
CASSLSDVSLRQETQYF
>TRBD2|TRBJ2-1|16|once|TRBV5-4
TGTGCCAGCAGCTTGAGGAACGAGACTAGCCTCTATGAGCAGTTCTTC
CASSLRNETSLYEQFF
>TRBD1|TRBJ2-1|15|-|TRBV29-1
TGCAGCGTTGTGGGCACGGACAGGTTCTACAATGAGCAGTTCTTC
CSVVGTDRFYNEQFF
>-|TRBJ2-1|15|-|TRBV27
TGTGCCAGCAGTTTAAACAGGAATAAGCACAATGAGCAGTTCTTC
CASSLNRNKHNEQFF